These 10 T cell receptor beta chains were all obtained from the same sample, sequenced in a study of blood T cell repertoires in COVID-19. Profiled with immunoSEQ multiplex PCR; TCRdb holds only in-frame clones, not every one. The data contain about 230,000 clones, 84% of them singletons. The material sequenced was peripheral blood. The receptor source for this set is a woman aged 40 to 50 who had recovered from COVID-19.

This chain joins TRBV6-5 and TRBJ1-4; weak D call: TRBD1 (5 bases). V lost 1 base and J 0 bases, leaving 9 bases between the germline ends. This CDR3 region has 16 residues. The V gene's germline CDR1 is MNHEY and CDR2 SVGAGI. The CDR3 DNA follows: TGTGCCAGCAGTTACTTCGGGGGAGCAACTAATGAAAAACTGTTTTTT. It translates to CASSYFGGATNEKLFF.

This chain uses TRBV2 with TRBJ2-5; possibly TRBD1 for D (6 bases). The CDR3 is 15 amino acids. The germline gives CDR1 SNHLY, CDR2 FYNNEI. V lost 2 bases to trimming and J lost 5 bases, with 15 bases between them. The CDR3 DNA sequence: TGTGCCAGCAGTGAACTCTCGGGACATAGTGAGACCCAGTACTTC. This gives the protein CASSELSGHSETQYF.

The rearrangement uses TRBV11-2 and TRBJ1-2; 9 bases are shared with TRBD1. Germline V gene lookup returns CDR1 SGHAT and CDR2 FQNNGV. V was pared by 5 bases and J by 7 bases, with 8 bases of the junction left unmatched. The CDR3 is made up of 14 amino acids. CDR3 coding DNA: TGTGCCAGCAGCCCCGCGACAGGGGGTCTTGGCTACACCTTC. Translation gives CASSPATGGLGYTF.

This clone occurred many times. CDR3 in amino acids: CAIRGGPKNEQFF. CDR3 DNA sequence: TGTGCCATCCGGGGGGGCCCAAAAAATGAGCAGTTCTTC. The chain couples TRBV24-1 to TRBJ2-1, with 8 positions matching TRBD2. CDR3 length: 13 amino acids. Germline V gene lookup returns CDR1 KGHDR and CDR2 SFDVKD. The junction had 9 bases not matched to a gene; V was cut back by 11 bases and J by 7 bases.

The rearrangement links TRBV29-1 to TRBJ1-3; TRBD1 aligns across 7 bases. This CDR3 spans 14 amino acids. The V gene end was trimmed by 6 bases and the J gene end by 4 bases; junction bases not matched to a gene: 9. CDR1 SQVTM and CDR2 ANQGSEA come from the germline V gene. CDR3 in DNA: TGCAGCGTGGAAACAGGGGAGGCCGGAAACACCATATATTTT. Protein sequence: CSVETGEAGNTIYF.

The J gene is TRBJ1-1, the V gene TRBV7-9, with D possibly matching TRBD1 (5 bases). V was shortened by 2 bases and J by 7 bases, with 11 bases between the two germline ends. The germline CDR1 and CDR2 sequences are SEHNR and FQNEAQ (reference sequence). The CDR3 consists of 13 residues. CDR3 amino acids: CASSLLLQGEAFF. The DNA for the CDR3 is TGTGCCAGCAGCTTACTCCTCCAGGGTGAAGCTTTCTTT.

V usage is TRBV27 and J usage is TRBJ2-2; D is perhaps TRBD1 (6 bases). Trimming took off 5 bases at V and 6 bases at J, with 7 bases between the two ends. This CDR3 region has 12 residues. CDR1 and CDR2 (germline): MNHEY, SMNVEV (reference sequence). The CDR3 DNA reads TGTGCCAGCAGTCACAGGGCCGGGGAGCTGTTTTTT. It yields the protein CASSHRAGELFF.

In the case of this clone: The junction does not match germline at one end; this may be a read error. This chain connects TRBV6-2 or TRBV6-3 to TRBJ2-5; D unresolved. The germline V gene has CDR1 MNHEY and CDR2 SVGEGT. This CDR3 comprises 12 residues. The CDR3 sequence is CASSYSSGTQYF. As DNA, the CDR3 is TGTGCCAGCAGCTACTCTTCCGGGACCCAGTACTTC.

J is TRBJ1-2 and V is TRBV6-6, with 7 bases identical to TRBD1. Per the germline V gene, CDR1 is MNHNY and CDR2 is SVGAGI (reference sequence). V lost 5 bases to trimming and J lost 4 bases; unmatched junction nucleotides: 4. The length of the CDR3 is 13 residues. The CDR3 reads CASSPGGSYGYTF. CDR3 DNA: TGTGCCAGCAGTCCAGGGGGTTCCTATGGCTACACCTTC.

This chain uses TRBV29-1 with TRBJ2-3; D perhaps matches TRBD1 (5 bases). This CDR3 comprises 12 residues. V was clipped by 2 bases and J by 3 bases, with 6 bases between them. Germline CDR1 is SQVTM and CDR2 is ANQGSEA. The chain's CDR3 is CSVERGTDTQYF. CDR3 bases: TGCAGCGTTGAAAGGGGTACAGATACGCAGTATTTT.